The text below deals with one T cell receptor beta chain. Cohorts were assigned according to the clinical history that participants reported. How the authors handled the data: Estimates of nucleated cell counts were drawn from the amplification of reference gene primers. TCRdb keeps only in-frame clones here, not all; method: immunoSEQ multiplex PCR. That table gives V, J and clone size, and the DNA gave D and trimming. The sample yields a few hundred thousand clones, roughly 90% seen once. The CDR3 loop spans 15 amino acids. V shed 2 bases and J shed 0 bases, with 8 bases lying between them. Germline V gene lookup returns CDR1 MGHDK and CDR2 SYGVNS. The sample comes from a study of blood T cell repertoires in COVID-19. About the study: Acute and convalescent COVID-19 samples came from the United States, Italy and Spain.

Material: PBMCs or T cells enriched from blood (not recorded which). V is TRBV25-1 and J is TRBJ2-1; a possible D gene is TRBD1 (6 bases). The TCR sequence derives from a woman aged 50 to 60 who had been exposed to COVID-19. CDR3 bases: TGTGCCAGCAGTGAAGCCAGGGGCTCCTACAATGAGCAGTTCTTC. Its translation is CASSEARGSYNEQFF.